The TCR beta chain under discussion was sequenced for a study of T cells in Graves' hyperthyroidism and ophthalmopathy. Study-wide findings and caveats: Ophthalmopathy cases were set apart from stable hyperthyroidism by a 13 V-J model.

Patients counted as stable if ophthalmopathy did not develop within 18 months. For the diagnoses, clinical symptoms, serum thyroxine and TRAb, thyroid ultrasound and orbital computed tomography were used. Comments on this clonotype: Its antigen is not identified.

Researchers amplified the TCR beta CDR3 regions from RNA transcripts. When the TCR CDR3 underwent first-round RT-PCR, the HTBI primer set was used. One entry per CDR3 protein results from TCRdb running MiXCR on the multiplex PCR reads. The sample has fewer than 700,000 distinct CDR3 sequences, 15% to 20% seen once; the top ten hold 3.8%. V was clipped by 7 bases and J by 4 bases; unmatched bases: 6. The germline gives CDR1 DFQATT, CDR2 SNEGSKA (reference sequence). The CDR3 extends over 13 amino acids. The clonotype comes from a woman aged 25-40 years with Graves' hyperthyroidism. This chain joins TRBV20-1 and TRBJ1-3; TRBD1 agrees at 8 bases. Material for sequencing was blood. CDR3 in DNA: TGCAGTGTACAGGGGGACTCCGGAAACACCATATATTTT. Translation: CSVQGDSGNTIYF.